This T cell receptor beta chain was recorded in a study of blood T cell repertoires in COVID-19. Overall study context: Researchers got acute and convalescent COVID-19 samples from the United States, Italy and Spain. In each case, the material was cDNA or gDNA derived from T cells, B-cell-depleted T cells, or PBMCs.

This CDR3 is built from 15 residues. CDR1 is DFQATT, CDR2 SNEGSKA, per germline (reference sequence). V was pared by 3 bases and J by 12 bases, with 16 bases of the junction left unmatched. In the original analysis: It was from reference gene primer amplification that nucleated cell counts were estimated. The table came from immunoSEQ multiplex PCR; TCRdb's copy has only in-frame clones and leaves some out. Clonal size and the V and J genes are those of that table, whereas D and trimming came from the DNA. Here the sample spans some 200,000 clones, under 90% being singletons. Sequenced sample: peripheral blood. This TCR came from a man aged 30-40 years with active or convalescent COVID-19. The chain uses TRBV20-1 and TRBJ2-1; 8 nucleotides match TRBD2. The CDR3 DNA is TGCAGTGCTAGTGAACGGGAGGGCCCGGAGTTGGGGCAGTTCTTC. Translating it yields CSASEREGPELGQFF.